This TCR beta chain derives from a study of spatial heterogeneity in lung cancer. Overall study context: Each distinct TCR and UMI combination averaged more than ten appearances in raw reads.

This clonotype came up many times. The germline CDR1 and CDR2 sequences are KGHSH and LQKENI. The CDR3 is 16 residues long. The V segment lost 6 bases and the J segment 2 bases; nucleotides outside the gene matches: 10. Time point meaning: sample taken at primary tumor resection. There were approximately 69 donors, all of them untreated patients with early-stage non-small cell lung cancer. Whole RNA obtained from tumor, nontumor lung or frozen PBMC underwent sequencing without sorting. From the 5' RACE reads, TCRdb called clonotypes with MiXCR, one entry per CDR3 protein. The sample lists under 25,000 distinct CDR3 sequences, roughly 7% seen once, with roughly 13% in the top ten.

This clonotype was obtained from a male donor with early-stage non-small cell lung cancer. The sequencing used PBMCs, collected at surgery. The chain uses TRBV18 and TRBJ1-1, with 9 bases matching TRBD1. CDR3 in DNA: TGTGCCAGCTCGTCGGGACAGGGAGTGAGTAACACTGAAGCTTTCTTT. Protein: CASSSGQGVSNTEAFF.